This passage covers 26 T cell receptor beta chains from one sample sequenced in a study of neurological immune-mediated disorders. MiXCR, run by TCRdb on the 5' RACE reads, gives a single entry per CDR3 protein. In the table there are about 59,000 distinct CDR3 sequences, 20% to 30% of which are singletons. Time point noted: technical triplicate 2. Sequencing input: PBMCs. The source is a man aged 55 to 70 with HTLV-1-associated myelopathy (HAM/TSP).

This clonotype was counted many times. V usage is TRBV5-1 and J usage is TRBJ2-7, with a tentative D call TRBD2 (6 bases). CDR3 size: 16 residues. From germline, CDR1 is SGHRS and CDR2 YFSETQ. V was clipped by 0 bases and J by 4 bases, with 17 bases between them. CDR3 coding DNA: TGCGCCAGCAGCTTGGGGGCTGGAGGGAGAGAGTACGAGCAGTACTTC. Translation: CASSLGAGGREYEQYF. The entire variable domain, with the rest obtained from reference TRBV5-1 and TRBJ2-7, is as follows: KAGVTQTPRYLIKTRGQQVTLSCSPISGHRSVSWYQQTPGQGLQFLFEYFSETQRNKGNFPGRFSGRQFSNSRSEMNVSTLELGDSALYLCASSLGAGGREYEQYFGPGTRLTVT.

This clonotype turned up a few times. The chain combines TRBV28 with TRBJ2-1, with 7 positions matching TRBD1. In germline, CDR1 is MDHEN, CDR2 SYDVKM. The J segment lost 8 bases and the V segment lost 2 bases, leaving 3 bases of the junction unmatched. The CDR3 runs 13 residues. In nucleotides, the CDR3 is TGTGCCAGCAGTTTAATAGGGGGCCATGAGCAGTTCTTC. Translating gives CASSLIGGHEQFF.

This clonotype was seen repeatedly, ten times or more. V and J are TRBV7-9 and TRBJ2-3; D gene ambiguous. The CDR3 totals 16 residues. Germline V gene lookup returns CDR1 SEHNR and CDR2 FQNEAQ (reference sequence). Deletions cut 4 bases from V and 0 bases from J, with 14 bases between. As DNA, the CDR3 is TGTGCCAGCAGCTCACACTCCTCTCCTAGCACAGATACGCAGTATTTT. The encoded protein is CASSSHSSPSTDTQYF.

At least ten counts were recorded for this clonotype. CDR3 coding DNA: TGCGCCAGCAGCCCCACCGGTCCTGGACGAGGCACTGAAGCTTTCTTT. This encodes CASSPTGPGRGTEAFF. This chain links TRBV5-1 with TRBJ1-1, with unresolved D. The V gene lost 4 bases and the J gene lost 4 bases, with 20 bases spanning the gap. Per the germline V gene, CDR1 is SGHRS and CDR2 is YFSETQ. The CDR3 is 16 residues long.

The chain couples TRBV29-1 to TRBJ2-2, with 13 positions matching TRBD2. Germline V gene lookup returns CDR1 SQVTM and CDR2 ANQGSEA. V lost 1 base to trimming and J lost 7 bases; unmatched junction nucleotides: 9. The CDR3 contains 17 residues. CDR3 nucleotide sequence: TGCAGCGTTGAAGCTCGGACTAGCGGGAGAAAGGGCGGGGAGCTGTTTTTT. Translating gives CSVEARTSGRKGGELFF.

This clonotype was counted at least ten times. The CDR3 nucleotides read TGTGCCAGCAGTGCCCGACAGGTGGGCACTGAAGCTTTCTTT. Residues: CASSARQVGTEAFF. The rearrangement links TRBV6-6 to TRBJ1-1, with a possible D match to TRBD1 (6 bases). V lost 5 bases to trimming and J lost 4 bases, with 14 bases between them. The germline V gene encodes CDR1 MNHNY and CDR2 SVGAGI (reference sequence). CDR3 size: 14 residues.

This clonotype was detected many times. The CDR3 protein is CASKLVGGTGGREKLFF. For the CDR3, the DNA is TGCGCCTCAAAGCTTGTCGGGGGGACAGGGGGACGAGAAAAACTGTTTTTT. The chain has TRBV5-1 and TRBJ1-4; the match to TRBD1 covers 11 bases. Germline V CDR1 and CDR2: SGHRS, YFSETQ. The CDR3 has 17 residues. V dropped 10 bases and J dropped 8; count of bases not matched to a gene: 19.

This clonotype has a count of ten or more. This rearrangement joins TRBV29-1 to TRBJ2-7; D unclear. The CDR3 has 11 residues. The germline V gene encodes CDR1 SQVTM and CDR2 ANQGSEA. Deletions cut 2 bases from V and 6 bases from J, with 8 bases between. Here the CDR3 reads CSVELYSEQYF. The CDR3 DNA is TGCAGCGTTGAACTGTATTCCGAGCAGTACTTC.

Here the CDR3 reads CSAGEAGGRNEQYF. The CDR3 DNA sequence: TGCAGTGCTGGGGAAGCGGGAGGTAGAAACGAGCAGTACTTC. This chain connects TRBV20-1 to TRBJ2-7, with 9 bases fitting TRBD2. The CDR3 covers 14 residues. The trim removed 5 bases at V and 5 bases at J, leaving 10 bases unmatched. The V gene's germline CDR1 is DFQATT and CDR2 SNEGSKA (reference sequence).

This clonotype has a count of ten or more. This chain joins TRBV7-9 and TRBJ2-1; 9 bases map to TRBD2. After removal of 1 base from V and 6 bases from J, the junction contained 10 bases not matched to a gene. In germline, CDR1 is SEHNR, CDR2 FQNEAQ (reference sequence). The CDR3 sequence is 17 residues long. The CDR3 region has the DNA TGTGCCAGCAGCTTAGGACTAGCGGTTGACGTGTCCAATGAGCAGTTCTTC. Translation: CASSLGLAVDVSNEQFF.

The rearrangement links TRBV20-1 to TRBJ2-3; TRBD2 matches at 8 bases. Germline V gene lookup returns CDR1 DFQATT and CDR2 SNEGSKA (reference sequence). The J segment lost 1 base and the V segment lost 2 bases, leaving 5 bases of the junction unmatched. The CDR3 consists of 15 residues. The CDR3 loop reads CSARRWRGGTDTQYF. CDR3 DNA sequence: TGCAGTGCTAGAAGGTGGCGGGGGGGCACAGATACGCAGTATTTT.

At least ten counts were recorded for this clonotype. This chain joins TRBV5-1 and TRBJ2-3; D remains unclear. Germline V gives CDR1 SGHRS, CDR2 YFSETQ. The V gene lost 0 bases and the J gene lost 0 bases, with 5 bases spanning the gap. The CDR3 has 14 amino acids. The chain's CDR3 is CASSLEGSTDTQYF. CDR3 sequence (DNA): TGCGCCAGCAGCTTGGAAGGCAGCACAGATACGCAGTATTTT.

The chain combines TRBV20-1 with TRBJ1-6, with 7 bases lining up with TRBD1. V trimming: 6 bases; J trimming: 6 bases; junction bases outside the gene matches: 8. The CDR3 is 14 residues long. CDR1 and CDR2 (germline): DFQATT, SNEGSKA (reference sequence). This CDR3 is CSATGAGVNSPLHF. CDR3 DNA: TGCAGTGCCACAGGGGCCGGAGTTAATTCACCCCTCCACTTT.

This clonotype was observed many times. The CDR3 DNA sequence: TGTGCCAGCAAAGGACTAGCGGGGGACTCCTACAATGAGCAGTTCTTC. Its translation: CASKGLAGDSYNEQFF. The chain links TRBV6-1 to TRBJ2-1, with 13 bases that match TRBD2. J gave up 0 bases and V 7 bases, and 3 bases lay outside the gene matches. Germline CDR1 MNHNS, CDR2 SASEGT. The CDR3 loop spans 16 amino acids.

This clonotype was seen ten or more times. The rearrangement joins TRBV7-9 to TRBJ1-2, with a weak D call TRBD1 (6 bases). V lost 1 base and J 5 bases, leaving 17 bases between the germline ends. The CDR3 has 16 residues. Germline V lookup: CDR1 SEHNR, CDR2 FQNEAQ (reference sequence). Written as DNA, the CDR3 is TGTGCCAGCAGCTTAGTTTCTGGGGGCAATAGGTATGGCTACACCTTC. Its translation is CASSLVSGGNRYGYTF. The whole variable domain, filled in from reference TRBV7-9 and TRBJ1-2, reads DTGVSQNPRHKITKRGQNVTFRCDPISEHNRLYWYRQTLGQGPEFLTYFQNEAQLEKSRLLSDRFSAERPKGSFSTLEIQRTEQGDSAMYLCASSLVSGGNRYGYTFGSGTRLTVV.

This clonotype was observed at least ten times. Written as DNA, the CDR3 is TGTGCCAGCAGTTTAGAGAGCGGGGGTTATCAGCCCCAGCATTTT. This translates into CASSLESGGYQPQHF. V is TRBV12-3 or TRBV12-4 and J is TRBJ1-5, with D tentatively TRBD1 (5 bases). There are 15 residues in the CDR3. The germline V and J ends were trimmed by 1 base and 5 bases, with 12 bases remaining between them.

In this sample, this clonotype turned up many times. CDR3 nucleotides: TGTGCCAGCAGTGAGGGACTAGCTGAGACCCAGTACTTC. Protein product: CASSEGLAETQYF. V and J are TRBV2 and TRBJ2-5; 9 bases map to TRBD2. CDR1 is SNHLY, CDR2 FYNNEI, per germline. This CDR3 has 13 amino acids. The V and J ends lost 3 bases and 5 bases, in that order; junction bases with no gene match: 1.

This chain connects TRBV7-8 to TRBJ2-6; D is possibly TRBD1 or TRBD2 (5 bases each). The CDR3 runs to 18 residues. With 9 bases removed from V and 2 bases from J, the gap between germline ends came to 23 bases. CDR1 is SGHVS and CDR2 is FQNEAQ in the germline V gene. The CDR3 DNA reads TGTGCCAGTCGGAGCGGACCTTCTTTGGGGGCTGGGGCCAACGTCCTGACTTTC. Its protein is CASRSGPSLGAGANVLTF.

The chain is built from TRBV12-3 or TRBV12-4 and TRBJ1-2, with no clear D. This CDR3 contains 12 residues. The V gene lost 3 bases and the J gene lost 3 bases, with 5 bases spanning the gap. The CDR3 is CASSFGDYGYTF. The CDR3 coding sequence is TGTGCCAGCAGTTTTGGTGACTATGGCTACACCTTC.

This clonotype was observed many times. This chain connects TRBV20-1 to TRBJ1-5, with no clear D. The CDR3 spans 15 residues. Germline-derived CDR1 and CDR2 are DFQATT and SNEGSKA (reference sequence). The V end lost 5 bases, the J end lost 4 bases, and 18 bases lay between the germline ends. This CDR3 is CSAWEVGRENQPQHF. Written as DNA, the CDR3 is TGCAGTGCTTGGGAGGTTGGCCGGGAGAATCAGCCCCAGCATTTT.

The V call is TRBV15, the J call TRBJ2-2; 7 bases map to TRBD2. Per germline, CDR1 LNHNV and CDR2 YYDKDF (reference sequence). The length of the CDR3 is 16 residues. The V segment lost 0 bases and the J segment 0 bases; nucleotides outside the gene matches: 1. CDR3 nucleotides: TGTGCCACCAGCAGAGATGGACTAGCGAACACCGGGGAGCTGTTTTTT. Residues: CATSRDGLANTGELFF.

This clonotype was counted many times. The rearrangement uses TRBV3-1 and TRBJ1-1, with TRBD1 matching 9 bases. The CDR3 spans 15 residues. V lost 5 bases to trimming and J lost 11 bases; unmatched junction nucleotides: 15. Per the germline V gene, CDR1 is LGHDT and CDR2 is YNNKEL (reference sequence). CDR3 amino acids: CASSSLLTGGVMAFF. Here the CDR3 DNA reads TGTGCCAGCAGCTCCCTCCTCACAGGGGGCGTGATGGCTTTCTTT.

V gene TRBV7-2 combines with J gene TRBJ2-2; maybe TRBD1 (5 bases). The CDR3 totals 13 residues. V dropped 2 bases and J dropped 7 bases, with 8 bases sitting between them. The germline V gene encodes CDR1 SGHTA and CDR2 FQGNSA. This CDR3 reads CASSLRRGGELFF. For the CDR3, the DNA is TGTGCCAGCAGCTTAAGAAGGGGCGGGGAGCTGTTTTTT.

This clonotype was picked up many times. The genes are TRBV6-6 and TRBJ2-1; either TRBD1 or TRBD2 may supply D (6 bases each). The CDR3 runs 17 residues. V gave up 7 bases and J gave up 6 bases, with 25 bases separating them. Germline values: CDR1 MNHNY, CDR2 SVGAGI (reference sequence). The CDR3 DNA reads TGTGCCAGCACCGGCGGAGGGGGGCCCCGGGGCATCAATGAGCAGTTCTTC. This translates into CASTGGGGPRGINEQFF.

V gene TRBV2 combines with J gene TRBJ2-5; 9 bases agree with TRBD1. The V segment lost 8 bases and the J segment 3 bases; nucleotides outside the gene matches: 4. Germline CDR1 and CDR2: SNHLY and FYNNEI. The length of the CDR3 is 13 residues. The CDR3 DNA reads as TGTGCCAGCTCCCGGACAGGGGAAGAGACCCAGTACTTC. The encoded protein is CASSRTGEETQYF. Full variable domain (remainder filled in from reference TRBV2 and TRBJ2-5): EPEVTQTPSHQVTQMGQEVILRCVPISNHLYFYWYRQILGQKVEFLVSFYNNEISEKSEIFDDQFSVERPDGSNFTLKIRSTKLEDSAMYFCASSRTGEETQYFGPGTRLLVL.

This rearrangement joins TRBV5-6 to TRBJ1-2, with TRBD1 matching 10 bases. Germline CDR1 SGHDT, CDR2 YYEEEE. The CDR3 runs 15 residues. Trimming cost V 4 bases and J 8 bases; bases outside gene matches: 11. CDR3 loop: CASSRVTGGDRGYTF. Written as DNA, the CDR3 is TGTGCCAGCAGCCGCGTGACAGGGGGCGATCGCGGCTACACCTTC.